Presented here are 2 T cell receptor beta chains from one specimen sequenced in a study of breast tumors, draining lymph nodes, adjacent tissues. TCRdb analysed the multiplex PCR reads with MiXCR anew, one entry per CDR3 protein. The profile shows 15,000 or so distinct CDR3 sequences, 47% of them singletons. The sample consisted of tumor-adjacent breast tissue. The source of these receptors is a female donor with breast cancer. Some clones in this sample may be carry-over from other donors' samples.

Concerning this clonotype itself: The junction departs from germline at one end; a sequencing error may be responsible. V and J are TRBV27 and TRBJ2-5; 7 nucleotides line up with TRBD2. Germline CDR1 reads MNHEY; CDR2 reads SMNVEV (reference sequence). The CDR3 length is 14 residues. The CDR3 DNA sequence: TGTGCCAGTAGTTTCGCAAGCGGGGAAGAGACCCTGTACTTC. This sequence encodes CASSFASGEETLYF.

This clonotype has a handful of counts. The chain recombines TRBV7-9 with TRBJ1-1; D not certain. The V end was cut by 4 bases, the J end by 4 bases, with 13 bases between. In germline, CDR1 is SEHNR, CDR2 FQNEAQ (reference sequence). This CDR3 contains 14 residues. The CDR3: CASSSTALGTEAFF. Here the CDR3 DNA reads TGTGCCAGCAGCTCCACGGCGCTGGGCACTGAAGCTTTCTTT. The entire variable domain, with the rest obtained from reference TRBV7-9 and TRBJ1-1, is as follows: DTGVSQNPRHKITKRGQNVTFRCDPISEHNRLYWYRQTLGQGPEFLTYFQNEAQLEKSRLLSDRFSAERPKGSFSTLEIQRTEQGDSAMYLCASSSTALGTEAFFGQGTRLTVV.